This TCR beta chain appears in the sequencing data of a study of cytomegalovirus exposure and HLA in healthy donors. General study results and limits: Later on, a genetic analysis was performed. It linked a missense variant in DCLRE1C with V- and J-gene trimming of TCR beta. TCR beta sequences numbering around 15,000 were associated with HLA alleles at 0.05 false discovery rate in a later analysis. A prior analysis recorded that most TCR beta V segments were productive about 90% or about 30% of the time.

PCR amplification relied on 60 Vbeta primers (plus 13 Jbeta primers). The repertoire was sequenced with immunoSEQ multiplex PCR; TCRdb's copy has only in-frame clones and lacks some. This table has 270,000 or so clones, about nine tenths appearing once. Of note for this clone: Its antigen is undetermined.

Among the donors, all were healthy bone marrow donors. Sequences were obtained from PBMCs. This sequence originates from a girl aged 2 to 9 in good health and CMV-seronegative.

The CDR3 bases are TGCGCCAGCAGCCAAGACGGCAGGTCCTACGAGCAGTACTTC. This sequence encodes CASSQDGRSYEQYF. V and J are TRBV4-1 and TRBJ2-7, with D uncertain. V shed 0 bases and J shed 1 base, with 7 bases lying between them. This CDR3 comprises 14 residues. Germline V gives CDR1 MGHRA, CDR2 YSYEKL.